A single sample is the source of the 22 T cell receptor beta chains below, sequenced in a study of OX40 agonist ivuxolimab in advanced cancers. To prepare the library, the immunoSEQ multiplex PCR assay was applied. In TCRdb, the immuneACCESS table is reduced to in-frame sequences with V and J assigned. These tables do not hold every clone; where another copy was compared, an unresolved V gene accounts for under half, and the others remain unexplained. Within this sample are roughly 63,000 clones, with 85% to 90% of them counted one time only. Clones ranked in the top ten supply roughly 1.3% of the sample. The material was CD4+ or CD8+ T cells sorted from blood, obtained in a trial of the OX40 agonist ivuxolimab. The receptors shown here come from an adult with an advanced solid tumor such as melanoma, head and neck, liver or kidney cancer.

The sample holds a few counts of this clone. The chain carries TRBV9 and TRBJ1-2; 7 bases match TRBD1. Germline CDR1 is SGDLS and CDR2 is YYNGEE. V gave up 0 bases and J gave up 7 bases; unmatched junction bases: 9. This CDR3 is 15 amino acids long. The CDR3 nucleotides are TGTGCCAGCAGCGTAGAGGGGGACAGTGCGCGTGGCTACACCTTC. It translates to CASSVEGDSARGYTF.

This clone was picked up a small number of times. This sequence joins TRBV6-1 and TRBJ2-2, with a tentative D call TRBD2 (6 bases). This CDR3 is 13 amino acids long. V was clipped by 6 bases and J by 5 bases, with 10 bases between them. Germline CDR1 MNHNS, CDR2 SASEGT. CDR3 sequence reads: CASRLEGTGELFF. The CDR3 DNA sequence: TGTGCCAGCAGGCTGGAGGGGACCGGGGAGCTGTTTTTT.

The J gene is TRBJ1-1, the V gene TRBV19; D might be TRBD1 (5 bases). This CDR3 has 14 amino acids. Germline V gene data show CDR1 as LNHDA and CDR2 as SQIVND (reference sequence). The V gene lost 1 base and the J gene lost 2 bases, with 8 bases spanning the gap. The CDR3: CASSIVRDNTEAFF. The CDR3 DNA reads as TGTGCCAGTAGTATAGTAAGGGACAACACTGAAGCTTTCTTT.

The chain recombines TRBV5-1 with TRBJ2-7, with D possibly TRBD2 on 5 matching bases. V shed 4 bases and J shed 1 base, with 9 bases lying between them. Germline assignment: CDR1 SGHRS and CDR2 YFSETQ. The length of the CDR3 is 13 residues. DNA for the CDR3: TGCGCCAGCAGCCACGGAGGATCCTACGAGCAGTACTTC. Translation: CASSHGGSYEQYF.

CDR3 in amino acids: CASSLGQRGGRYEQYF. The CDR3, as DNA: TGCGCCAGCAGCTTGGGGCAGCGGGGGGGCCGCTACGAGCAGTACTTC. The V call is TRBV5-1, the J call TRBJ2-7; TRBD2 aligns across 10 bases. V lost 0 bases, J lost 3 bases, and 6 bases stayed unmatched. This CDR3 comprises 16 residues. Per the germline V gene, CDR1 is SGHRS and CDR2 is YFSETQ.

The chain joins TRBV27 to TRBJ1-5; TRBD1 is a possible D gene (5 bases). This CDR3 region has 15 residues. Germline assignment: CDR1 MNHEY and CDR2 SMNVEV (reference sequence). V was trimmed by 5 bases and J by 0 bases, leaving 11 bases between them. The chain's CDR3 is CASSTGPPSNQPQHF. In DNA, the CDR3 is TGTGCCAGCAGTACAGGACCTCCTAGCAATCAGCCCCAGCATTTT.

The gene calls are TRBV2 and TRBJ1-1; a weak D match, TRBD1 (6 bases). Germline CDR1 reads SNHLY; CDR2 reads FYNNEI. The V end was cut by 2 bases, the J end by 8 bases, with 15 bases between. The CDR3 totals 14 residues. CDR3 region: CASSEWDIPREAFF. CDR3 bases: TGTGCCAGCAGTGAATGGGACATCCCTAGGGAAGCTTTCTTT.

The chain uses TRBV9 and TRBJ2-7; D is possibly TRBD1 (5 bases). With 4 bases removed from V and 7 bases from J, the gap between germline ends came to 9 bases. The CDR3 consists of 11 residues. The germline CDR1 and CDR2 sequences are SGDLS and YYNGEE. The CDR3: CASSPPGEQYF. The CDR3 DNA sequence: TGTGCCAGCAGCCCTCCAGGGGAGCAGTACTTC.

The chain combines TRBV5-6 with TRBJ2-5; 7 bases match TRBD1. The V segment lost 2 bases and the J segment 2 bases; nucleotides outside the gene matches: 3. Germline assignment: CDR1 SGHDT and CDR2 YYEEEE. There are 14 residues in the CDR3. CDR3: CASSLGGRQETQYF. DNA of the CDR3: TGTGCCAGCAGCTTAGGGGGCCGGCAAGAGACCCAGTACTTC.

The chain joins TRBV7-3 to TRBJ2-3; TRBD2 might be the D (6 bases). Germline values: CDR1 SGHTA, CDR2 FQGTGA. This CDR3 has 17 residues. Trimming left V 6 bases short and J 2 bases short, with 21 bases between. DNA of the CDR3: TGTGCCAGCAGTCCTGGGGGAGCGGAGGGATACACAGATACGCAGTATTTT. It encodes CASSPGGAEGYTDTQYF.

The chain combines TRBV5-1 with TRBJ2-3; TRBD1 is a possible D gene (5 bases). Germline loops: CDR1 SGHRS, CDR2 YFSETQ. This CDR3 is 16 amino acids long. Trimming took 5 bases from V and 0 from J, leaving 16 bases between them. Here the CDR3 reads CASRPVRTQSTDTQYF. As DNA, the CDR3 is TGCGCCAGCAGACCTGTCCGGACACAGAGCACAGATACGCAGTATTTT. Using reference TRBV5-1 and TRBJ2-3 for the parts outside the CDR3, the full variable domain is KAGVTQTPRYLIKTRGQQVTLSCSPISGHRSVSWYQQTPGQGLQFLFEYFSETQRNKGNFPGRFSGRQFSNSRSEMNVSTLELGDSALYLCASRPVRTQSTDTQYFGPGTRLTVL.

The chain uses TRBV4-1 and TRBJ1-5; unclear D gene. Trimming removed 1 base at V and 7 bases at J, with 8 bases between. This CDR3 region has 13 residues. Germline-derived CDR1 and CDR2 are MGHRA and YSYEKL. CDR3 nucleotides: TGCGCCAGCAGCCAAGGGTTCGGCCAGCCCCAGCATTTT. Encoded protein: CASSQGFGQPQHF.

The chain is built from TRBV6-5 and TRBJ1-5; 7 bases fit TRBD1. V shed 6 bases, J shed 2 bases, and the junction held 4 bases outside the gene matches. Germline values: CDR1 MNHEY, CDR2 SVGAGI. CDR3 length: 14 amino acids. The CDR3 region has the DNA TGTGCCAGCAGCCCTGGGACAGGCAATCAGCCCCAGCATTTT. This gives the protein CASSPGTGNQPQHF.

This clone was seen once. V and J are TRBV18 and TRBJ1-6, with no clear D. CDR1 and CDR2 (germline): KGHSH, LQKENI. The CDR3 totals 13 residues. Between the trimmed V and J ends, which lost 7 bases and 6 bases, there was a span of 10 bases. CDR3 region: CASFARLNSPLHF. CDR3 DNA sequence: TGTGCCAGCTTTGCCCGTCTTAATTCACCCCTCCACTTT.

In DNA form, the CDR3 reads TGTGCCAGCAGCAGCCAACAGAGAGAGCGGTACTTC. Its protein product is CASSSQQRERYF. The chain links TRBV21-1 to TRBJ2-7. TRBV21-1 is a pseudogene. The CDR3 sequence is 12 residues long.

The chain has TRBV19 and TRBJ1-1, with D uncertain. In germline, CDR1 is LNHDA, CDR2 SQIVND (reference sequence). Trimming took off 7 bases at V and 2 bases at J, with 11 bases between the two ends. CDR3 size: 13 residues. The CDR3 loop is CASTNQQNTEAFF. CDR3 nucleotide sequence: TGTGCCAGTACTAACCAACAAAACACTGAAGCTTTCTTT.

CDR3 loop: CASSRPHRGPAEAFF. CDR3 coding DNA: TGTGCCAGCAGCCGCCCACACAGGGGGCCGGCTGAAGCTTTCTTT. The genes are TRBV2 and TRBJ1-1; 9 bases align to TRBD1. Per germline, CDR1 SNHLY and CDR2 FYNNEI. The CDR3 covers 15 residues. V lost 6 bases to trimming and J lost 6 bases; unmatched junction nucleotides: 11.

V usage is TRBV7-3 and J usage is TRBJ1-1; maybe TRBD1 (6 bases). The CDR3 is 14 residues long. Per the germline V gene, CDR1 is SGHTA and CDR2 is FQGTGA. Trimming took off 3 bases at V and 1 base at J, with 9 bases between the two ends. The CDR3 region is CASSFTGPNTEAFF. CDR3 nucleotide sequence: TGTGCCAGCAGCTTCACAGGGCCGAACACTGAAGCTTTCTTT.

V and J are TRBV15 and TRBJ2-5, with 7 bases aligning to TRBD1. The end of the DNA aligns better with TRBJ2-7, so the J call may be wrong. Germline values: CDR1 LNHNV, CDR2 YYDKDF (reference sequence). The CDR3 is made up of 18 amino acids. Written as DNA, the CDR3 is TGTGCCACCAGCAGAGATTTACAGGGGATTTCGATACCCTACGAGCAGTACTTC. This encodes CATSRDLQGISIPYEQYF.

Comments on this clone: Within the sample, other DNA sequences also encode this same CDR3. The CDR3 sequence: CASSRQSNQPQHF. The CDR3 bases are TGTGCCAGTTCGCGACAGTCCAATCAGCCCCAGCATTTT. The chain links TRBV19 to TRBJ1-5; the D gene is possibly TRBD1 (5 bases). The V gene lost 8 bases and the J gene lost 3 bases, with 11 bases spanning the gap. From germline, CDR1 is LNHDA and CDR2 SQIVND (reference sequence). CDR3 length equals 13 residues.

The CDR3 DNA follows: TGTGCCAGCTCACGGCGGGGCAGGGAAACCTCTAACTATGGCTACACCTTC. Translation: CASSRRGRETSNYGYTF. The J gene is TRBJ1-2, the V gene TRBV18; TRBD1 is a possible D gene (5 bases). V lost 4 bases and J lost 0, with 18 bases in between. The CDR3 has 17 residues. Germline CDR1 KGHSH, CDR2 LQKENI.

The CDR3 region is CASSIRQGAIGQKLFF. The CDR3 DNA reads as TGTGCCAGTAGTATTAGGCAGGGAGCCATCGGACAAAAACTGTTTTTT. The genes are TRBV19 and TRBJ1-4, with D possibly matching TRBD1 (5 bases). CDR3 size: 16 residues. Germline loops: CDR1 LNHDA, CDR2 SQIVND (reference sequence). V lost 3 bases, J lost 9 bases, and 20 bases lay in between.